This TCR beta chain is drawn from a study of cytomegalovirus exposure and HLA in healthy donors. CDR3 length equals 16 residues. Trimming took off 2 bases at V and 5 bases at J, with 18 bases between the two ends. The germline V gene encodes CDR1 SGHTA and CDR2 FQGNSA. Both 60 Vbeta primers and 13 Jbeta primers went into the PCR. Libraries were prepared by immunoSEQ multiplex PCR; TCRdb keeps only in-frame clonotypes and omits some of them. The sample consists of 210,000 or so clones, about 80% of them appearing once. The gene calls are TRBV7-2 and TRBJ2-5; D uncertain. This clonotype originated in a woman aged 40 to 50 in good health and CMV-seronegative. The sample was PBMCs. CDR3 residues: CASSLRSVVRSETQYF. Here the CDR3 DNA reads TGTGCCAGCAGCTTAAGGAGTGTGGTCCGTTCGGAGACCCAGTACTTC. The full variable domain, completed using reference TRBV7-2 and TRBJ2-5, is GAGVSQSPSNKVTEKGKDVELRCDPISGHTALYWYRQSLGQGLEFLIYFQGNSAPDKSGLPSDRFSAERTGGSVSTLTIQRTQQEDSAVYLCASSLRSVVRSETQYFGPGTRLLVL.